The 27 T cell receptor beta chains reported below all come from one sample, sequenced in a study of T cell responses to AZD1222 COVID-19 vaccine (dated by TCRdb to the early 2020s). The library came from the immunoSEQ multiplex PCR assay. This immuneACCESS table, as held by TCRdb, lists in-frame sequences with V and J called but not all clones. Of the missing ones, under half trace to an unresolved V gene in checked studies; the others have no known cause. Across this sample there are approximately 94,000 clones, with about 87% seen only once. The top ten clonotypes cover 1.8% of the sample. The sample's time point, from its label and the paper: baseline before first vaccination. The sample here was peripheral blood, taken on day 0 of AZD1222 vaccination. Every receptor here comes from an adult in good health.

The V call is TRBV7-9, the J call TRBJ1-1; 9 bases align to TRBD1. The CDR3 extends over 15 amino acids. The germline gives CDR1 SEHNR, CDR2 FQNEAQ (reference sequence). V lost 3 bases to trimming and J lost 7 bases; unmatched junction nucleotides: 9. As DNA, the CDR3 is TGTGCCAGCAGCTTCGACAGGGGGGCTTTTGGTGAAGCTTTCTTT. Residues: CASSFDRGAFGEAFF.

The CDR3 coding sequence is TGCGCCAGCCGAAATCCGGGACAGGTCGAAGCTTTCTTT. Its translation is CASRNPGQVEAFF. The chain links TRBV5-1 to TRBJ1-1, with TRBD1 identical over 8 bases. Germline V gives CDR1 SGHRS, CDR2 YFSETQ. V dropped 7 bases and J dropped 8; count of bases not matched to a gene: 10. This CDR3 has 13 residues.

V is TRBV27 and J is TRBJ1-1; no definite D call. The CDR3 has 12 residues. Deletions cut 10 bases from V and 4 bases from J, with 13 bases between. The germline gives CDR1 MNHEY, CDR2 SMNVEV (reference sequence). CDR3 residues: CANHGEGTEAFF. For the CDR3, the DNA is TGTGCCAACCACGGGGAGGGCACTGAAGCTTTCTTT.

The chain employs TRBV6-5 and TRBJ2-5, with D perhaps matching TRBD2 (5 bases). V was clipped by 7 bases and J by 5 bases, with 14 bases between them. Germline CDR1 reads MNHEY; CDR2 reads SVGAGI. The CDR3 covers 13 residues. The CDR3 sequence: CASTLAPGETQYF. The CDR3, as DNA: TGTGCCAGCACCTTAGCTCCGGGGGAGACCCAGTACTTC.

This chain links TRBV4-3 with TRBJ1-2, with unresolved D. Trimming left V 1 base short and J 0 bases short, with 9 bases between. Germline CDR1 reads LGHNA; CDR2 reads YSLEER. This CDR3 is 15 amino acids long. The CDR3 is CASSQVAATNYGYTF. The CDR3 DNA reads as TGCGCCAGCAGCCAAGTAGCAGCCACTAACTATGGCTACACCTTC.

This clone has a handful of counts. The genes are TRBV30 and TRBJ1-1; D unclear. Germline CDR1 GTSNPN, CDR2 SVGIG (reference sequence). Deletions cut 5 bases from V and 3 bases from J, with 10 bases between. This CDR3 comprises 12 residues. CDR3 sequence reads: CAWYTGDTEAFF. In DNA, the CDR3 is TGTGCCTGGTACACCGGGGACACTGAAGCTTTCTTT. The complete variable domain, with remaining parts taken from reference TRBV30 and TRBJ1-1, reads SQTIHQWPATLVQPVGSPLSLECTVEGTSNPNLYWYRQAAGRGLQLLFYSVGIGQISSEVPQNLSASRPQDRQFILSSKKLLLSDSGFYLCAWYTGDTEAFFGQGTRLTVV.

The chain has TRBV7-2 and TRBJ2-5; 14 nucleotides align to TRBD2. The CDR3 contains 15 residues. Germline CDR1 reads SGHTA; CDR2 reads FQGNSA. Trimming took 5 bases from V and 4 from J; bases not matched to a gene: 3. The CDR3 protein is CASSPGLAGGETQYF. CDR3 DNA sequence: TGTGCCAGCAGCCCCGGACTAGCGGGAGGAGAGACCCAGTACTTC.

CDR3 amino acids: CASSPRGLPPLGRLRDTQYF. For the CDR3, the DNA is TGCGCCAGCAGCCCCCGGGGCCTCCCTCCACTAGGCAGGCTAAGAGATACGCAGTATTTT. This sequence joins TRBV5-1 and TRBJ2-3, with D perhaps assigned TRBD1 or TRBD2 (5 bases each). V was trimmed by 4 bases and J by 5 bases, leaving 32 bases between them. Looked up from germline, CDR1 is SGHRS and CDR2 is YFSETQ. This CDR3 contains 20 residues.

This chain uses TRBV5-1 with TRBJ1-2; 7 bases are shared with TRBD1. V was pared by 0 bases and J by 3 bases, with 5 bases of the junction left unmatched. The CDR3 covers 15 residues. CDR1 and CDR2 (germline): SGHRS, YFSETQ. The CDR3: CASSLEPTGYYGYTF. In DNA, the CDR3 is TGCGCCAGCAGCTTGGAACCGACAGGGTACTATGGCTACACCTTC.

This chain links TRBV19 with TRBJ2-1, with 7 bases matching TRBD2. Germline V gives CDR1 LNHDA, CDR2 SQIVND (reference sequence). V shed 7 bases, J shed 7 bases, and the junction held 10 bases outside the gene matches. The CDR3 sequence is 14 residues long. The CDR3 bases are TGTGCCAGTAAGAGGAGCGGGGTTCAGAATGAGCAGTTCTTC. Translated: CASKRSGVQNEQFF.

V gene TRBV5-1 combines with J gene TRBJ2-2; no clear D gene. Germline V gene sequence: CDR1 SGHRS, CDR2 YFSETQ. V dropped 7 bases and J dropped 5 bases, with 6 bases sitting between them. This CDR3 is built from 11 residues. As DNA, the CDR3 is TGCGCCAGCGGCAGGACCGGGGAGCTGTTTTTT. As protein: CASGRTGELFF.

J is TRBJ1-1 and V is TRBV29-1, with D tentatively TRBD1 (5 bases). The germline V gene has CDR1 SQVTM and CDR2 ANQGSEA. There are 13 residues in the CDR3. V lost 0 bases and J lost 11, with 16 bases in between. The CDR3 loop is CSVEDRSGQGAFF. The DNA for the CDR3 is TGCAGCGTTGAAGATCGGTCAGGGCAAGGGGCTTTCTTT.

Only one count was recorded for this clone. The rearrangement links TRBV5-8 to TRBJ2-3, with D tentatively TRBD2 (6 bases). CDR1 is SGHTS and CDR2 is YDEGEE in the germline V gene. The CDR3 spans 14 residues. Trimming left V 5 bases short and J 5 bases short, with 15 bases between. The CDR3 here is CASSRGVAVDTQYF. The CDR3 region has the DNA TGTGCCAGCAGTCGAGGGGTAGCGGTAGATACGCAGTATTTT.

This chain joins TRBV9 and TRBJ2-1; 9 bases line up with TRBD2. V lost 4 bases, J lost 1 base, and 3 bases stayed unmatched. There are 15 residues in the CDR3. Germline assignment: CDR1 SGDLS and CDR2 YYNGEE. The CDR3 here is CASSPGLASYNEQFF. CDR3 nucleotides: TGTGCCAGCAGCCCAGGACTAGCGTCCTACAATGAGCAGTTCTTC.

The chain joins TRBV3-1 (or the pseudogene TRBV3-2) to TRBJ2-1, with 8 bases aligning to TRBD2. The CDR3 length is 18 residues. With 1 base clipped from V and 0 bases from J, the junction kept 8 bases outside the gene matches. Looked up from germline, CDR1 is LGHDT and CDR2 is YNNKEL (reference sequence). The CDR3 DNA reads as TGTGCCAGCAGCCAAGCCAGCGGGAGATTTGGCTCCTACAATGAGCAGTTCTTC. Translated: CASSQASGRFGSYNEQFF.

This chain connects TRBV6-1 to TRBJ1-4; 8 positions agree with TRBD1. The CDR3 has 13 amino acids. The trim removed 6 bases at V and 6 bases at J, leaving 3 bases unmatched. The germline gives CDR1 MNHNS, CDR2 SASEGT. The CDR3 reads CASRDRADEKLFF. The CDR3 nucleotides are TGTGCCAGCAGGGACAGGGCGGATGAAAAACTGTTTTTT.

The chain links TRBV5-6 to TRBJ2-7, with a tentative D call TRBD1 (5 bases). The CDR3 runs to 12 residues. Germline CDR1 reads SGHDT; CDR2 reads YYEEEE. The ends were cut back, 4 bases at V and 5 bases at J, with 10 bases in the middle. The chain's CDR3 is CASSPQGDEQYF. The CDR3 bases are TGTGCCAGCAGCCCTCAGGGTGACGAGCAGTACTTC. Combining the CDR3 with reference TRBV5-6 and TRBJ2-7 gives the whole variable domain DAGVTQSPTHLIKTRGQQVTLRCSPKSGHDTVSWYQQALGQGPQFIFQYYEEEERQRGNFPDRFSGHQFPNYSSELNVNALLLGDSALYLCASSPQGDEQYFGPGTRLTVT.

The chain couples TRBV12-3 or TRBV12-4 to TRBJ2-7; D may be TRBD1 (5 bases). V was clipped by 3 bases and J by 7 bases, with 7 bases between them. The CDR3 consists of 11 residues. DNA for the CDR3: TGTGCCAGCAGTTTGGGGCAAGAGCAGTACTTC. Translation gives CASSLGQEQYF.

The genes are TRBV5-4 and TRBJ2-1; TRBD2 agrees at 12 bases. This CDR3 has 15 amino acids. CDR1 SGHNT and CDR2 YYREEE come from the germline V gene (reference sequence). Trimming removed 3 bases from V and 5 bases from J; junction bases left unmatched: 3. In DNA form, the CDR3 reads TGTGCCAGCAGCTCTCTAGCGGGAGGGGACAATGAGCAGTTCTTC. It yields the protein CASSSLAGGDNEQFF.

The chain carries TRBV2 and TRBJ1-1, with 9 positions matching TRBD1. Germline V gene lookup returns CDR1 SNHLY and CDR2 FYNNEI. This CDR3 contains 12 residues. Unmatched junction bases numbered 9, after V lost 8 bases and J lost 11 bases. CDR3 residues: CASSERDREAFF. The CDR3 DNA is TGTGCCAGCTCTGAACGGGACAGGGAGGCTTTCTTT.

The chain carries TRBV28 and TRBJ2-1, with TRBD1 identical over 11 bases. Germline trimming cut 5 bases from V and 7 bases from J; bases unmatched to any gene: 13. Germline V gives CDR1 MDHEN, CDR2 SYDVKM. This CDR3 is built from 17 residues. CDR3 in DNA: TGTGCCAGCAGTCTTCCCAGCTCCGGGACAGGGGGAAATGAGCAGTTCTTC. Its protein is CASSLPSSGTGGNEQFF. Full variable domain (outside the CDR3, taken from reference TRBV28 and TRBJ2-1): DVKVTQSSRYLVKRTGEKVFLECVQDMDHENMFWYRQDPGLGLRLIYFSYDVKMKEKGDIPEGYSVSREKKERFSLILESASTNQTSMYLCASSLPSSGTGGNEQFFGPGTRLTVL.

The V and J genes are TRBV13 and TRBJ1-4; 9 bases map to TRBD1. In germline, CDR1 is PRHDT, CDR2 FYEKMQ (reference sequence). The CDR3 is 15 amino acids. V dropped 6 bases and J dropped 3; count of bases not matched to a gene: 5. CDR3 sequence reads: CASRNRGLANEKLFF. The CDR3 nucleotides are TGTGCCAGCAGGAACAGGGGGCTTGCTAATGAAAAACTGTTTTTT.

In DNA, the CDR3 is TGTGCCAGCAGTTACGGGAGTAGCGATTGGAATGAGCAGTTCTTC. It specifies CASSYGSSDWNEQFF. The chain is built from TRBV6-2 or TRBV6-3 and TRBJ2-1; TRBD2 is a possible D gene (5 bases). This CDR3 is 15 amino acids long. CDR1 and CDR2 (germline): MNHEY, SVGEGT. V lost 2 bases, J lost 7 bases, and 15 bases lay in between.

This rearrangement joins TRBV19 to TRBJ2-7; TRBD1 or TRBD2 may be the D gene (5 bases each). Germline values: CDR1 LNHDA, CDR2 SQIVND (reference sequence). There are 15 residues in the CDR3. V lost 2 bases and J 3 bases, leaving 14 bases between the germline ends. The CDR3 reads CASSIMRGVYYEQYF. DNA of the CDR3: TGTGCCAGTAGTATAATGCGAGGGGTCTACTACGAGCAGTACTTC.

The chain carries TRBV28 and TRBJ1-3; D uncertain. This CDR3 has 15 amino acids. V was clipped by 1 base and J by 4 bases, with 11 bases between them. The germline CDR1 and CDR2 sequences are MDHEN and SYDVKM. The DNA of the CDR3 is TGTGCCAGCAGTTTATATCCGTCTGGGGGAAACACCATATATTTT. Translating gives CASSLYPSGGNTIYF.

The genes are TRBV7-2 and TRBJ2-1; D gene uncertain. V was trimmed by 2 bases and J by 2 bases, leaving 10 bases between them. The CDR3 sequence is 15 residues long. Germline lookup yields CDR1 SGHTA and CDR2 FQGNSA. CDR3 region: CASSLTRWAYNEQFF. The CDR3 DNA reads TGTGCCAGCAGCTTAACCAGGTGGGCCTACAATGAGCAGTTCTTC.

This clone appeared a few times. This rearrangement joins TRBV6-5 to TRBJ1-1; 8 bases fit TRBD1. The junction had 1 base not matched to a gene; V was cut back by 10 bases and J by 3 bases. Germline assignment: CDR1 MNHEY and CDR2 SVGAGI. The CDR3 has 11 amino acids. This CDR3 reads CATDRDTEAFF. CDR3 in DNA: TGTGCCACGGACAGGGACACTGAAGCTTTCTTT.